Presented here are 32 T cell receptor beta chains from one specimen sequenced in a study of cytomegalovirus exposure and HLA in healthy donors. Amplification used 60 Vbeta primers and 13 Jbeta primers. This table comes from immunoSEQ multiplex PCR, and its TCRdb copy is limited to in-frame clones, with some not included. The repertoire holds around 190,000 clones, with 70% to 80% as singletons. Sequenced: PBMCs. Source of these receptors: a man between 25 and 39 years old in good health and CMV-seronegative.

The rearrangement uses TRBV29-1 and TRBJ2-7; possibly TRBD2 for D (5 bases). The CDR3 is made up of 15 amino acids. Trimming removed 6 bases from V and 3 bases from J, with 21 bases in between. Per germline, CDR1 SQVTM and CDR2 ANQGSEA. The CDR3 protein is CSVARRQAGFYEQYF. CDR3 nucleotides: TGCAGCGTCGCCAGGAGGCAGGCAGGCTTCTACGAGCAGTACTTC.

This chain connects TRBV11-3 to TRBJ2-1, with TRBD2 identical over 10 bases. Looked up from germline, CDR1 is SGHNT and CDR2 is YENEEA. Trimming at V came to 5 bases and at J to 7 bases, leaving 14 bases not matched to a gene. CDR3 length: 17 residues. The CDR3 protein is CASSPTGTSVGQNEQFF. Written as DNA, the CDR3 is TGTGCCAGCAGCCCTACCGGGACTAGCGTTGGACAAAATGAGCAGTTCTTC.

The chain employs TRBV18 and TRBJ1-1; 7 bases are shared with TRBD1. Germline CDR1 reads KGHSH; CDR2 reads LQKENI. The CDR3 length is 13 residues. Trimming cost V 2 bases and J 4 bases; bases outside gene matches: 1. CDR3 residues: CASSPGQVTEAFF. The DNA for the CDR3 is TGTGCCAGCTCACCAGGACAGGTCACTGAAGCTTTCTTT.

This chain connects TRBV7-3 to TRBJ2-1; 12 nucleotides agree with TRBD2. The CDR3 totals 15 residues. In germline, CDR1 is SGHTA, CDR2 FQGTGA. The V gene end was trimmed by 5 bases and the J gene end by 5 bases; junction bases not matched to a gene: 4. Here the CDR3 reads CASSRTSGINNEQFF. As DNA, the CDR3 is TGTGCCAGCAGCCGGACTAGCGGGATAAACAATGAGCAGTTCTTC.

V is TRBV15 and J is TRBJ1-5; possible D gene TRBD1, 5 bases. The CDR3 consists of 15 residues. CDR1 and CDR2 from the germline V gene are LNHNV and YYDKDF (reference sequence). Trimming cost V 2 bases and J 3 bases, with 11 bases left between them. The CDR3 loop is CATSRHDRHNQPQHF. The CDR3 DNA reads TGTGCCACCAGCAGACATGACAGACACAATCAGCCCCAGCATTTT.

The chain joins TRBV10-2 to TRBJ2-1; TRBD2 matches 12 bases. The trim removed 6 bases at V and 4 bases at J, leaving 4 bases unmatched. Germline loops: CDR1 WSHSY, CDR2 SAAADI. This CDR3 spans 15 amino acids. In nucleotides, the CDR3 is TGCGCCAGCAGGCTAGCGGGAGGGCCATACAATGAGCAGTTCTTC. It codes for CASRLAGGPYNEQFF.

The chain links TRBV28 to TRBJ1-2; a weak D match, TRBD1 (5 bases). This CDR3 spans 12 amino acids. V dropped 5 bases and J dropped 5 bases, with 9 bases sitting between them. Germline-derived CDR1 and CDR2 are MDHEN and SYDVKM. The CDR3 nucleotides read TGTGCCAGCAGTCTCGGGGGTTATGGCTACACCTTC. Encoded protein: CASSLGGYGYTF.

The rearrangement links TRBV7-3 to TRBJ1-2; 7 nucleotides agree with TRBD1. The germline V gene encodes CDR1 SGHTA and CDR2 FQGTGA. With V trimmed by 5 bases and J by 7 bases, 7 bases remained unmatched. The CDR3 length is 13 residues. CDR3 protein: CASSQDRAGGYTF. In DNA, the CDR3 is TGTGCCAGCAGCCAAGACAGGGCGGGTGGCTACACCTTC.

This clone was seen a handful of times. V is TRBV6-8 and J is TRBJ1-1; D may be TRBD1 (6 bases). Germline V gives CDR1 MNHGY, CDR2 SAAAGT. With 7 bases removed from V and 1 base from J, the gap between germline ends came to 13 bases. This CDR3 is 14 amino acids long. CDR3 region: CASNDTDRNTEAFF. CDR3 coding DNA: TGTGCCAGCAACGACACGGACAGGAACACTGAAGCTTTCTTT.

About this clone itself: Other DNA sequences within the sample encode an identical CDR3. The V call is TRBV29-1, the J call TRBJ2-5; D call uncertain. The CDR3 runs 13 residues. Germline CDR1 is SQVTM and CDR2 is ANQGSEA. The ends were cut back, 4 bases at V and 4 bases at J, with 13 bases in the middle. The CDR3 here is CSVVPSGRETQYF. CDR3 coding DNA: TGCAGCGTTGTTCCCTCGGGTCGAGAGACCCAGTACTTC.

The V call is TRBV19, the J call TRBJ2-2; 9 bases line up with TRBD2. The germline V gene encodes CDR1 LNHDA and CDR2 SQIVND (reference sequence). J lost 3 bases, V lost 4 bases, and 0 bases had no gene match. The CDR3 consists of 14 residues. The CDR3 loop is CASSSGRDTGELFF. The CDR3 DNA reads as TGTGCCAGTAGTAGCGGGAGGGACACCGGGGAGCTGTTTTTT.

The chain has TRBV6-6 and TRBJ2-4, with 7 bases fitting TRBD1. The CDR3 spans 16 residues. The germline V gene has CDR1 MNHNY and CDR2 SVGAGI (reference sequence). Trimming at V came to 0 bases and at J to 0 bases, leaving 2 bases not matched to a gene. The CDR3 bases are TGTGCCAGCAGTTACTCGACAGGGAGAGCCAAAAACATTCAGTACTTC. Translated: CASSYSTGRAKNIQYF.

CDR3 bases: TGTGCCAGCAGAAGGGCGGGGACCCCCACTGAAGCTTTCTTT. Translation gives CASRRAGTPTEAFF. The chain combines TRBV6-5 with TRBJ1-1; weak D call: TRBD1 (5 bases). In germline, CDR1 is MNHEY, CDR2 SVGAGI. The CDR3 is made up of 14 amino acids. With 6 bases removed from V and 4 bases from J, the gap between germline ends came to 15 bases.

This sequence joins TRBV4-1 and TRBJ2-1; 14 bases agree with TRBD2. The germline CDR1 and CDR2 sequences are MGHRA and YSYEKL. After removal of 3 bases from V and 5 bases from J, the junction contained 15 bases not matched to a gene. This CDR3 comprises 20 residues. The CDR3 DNA sequence: TGCGCCAGCAGCCACCTATCGCTAGGACTAGCGGGAGGAAAAGACAATGAGCAGTTCTTC. Its protein product is CASSHLSLGLAGGKDNEQFF.

CDR3 amino acids: CASSSTGGAYEQYF. The CDR3 DNA follows: TGTGCCAGCAGTTCGACAGGGGGCGCCTACGAGCAGTACTTC. The rearrangement links TRBV27 to TRBJ2-7; 10 bases match TRBD1. CDR1 is MNHEY, CDR2 SMNVEV, per germline (reference sequence). The CDR3 totals 14 residues. Unmatched junction bases numbered 2, after V lost 4 bases and J lost 2 bases.

The CDR3 is CAWSANYEQYF. CDR3 bases: TGTGCCTGGAGTGCTAACTACGAGCAGTACTTC. The chain uses TRBV30 and TRBJ2-7; D gene unclear. With 1 base removed from V and 3 bases from J, the gap between germline ends came to 4 bases. Germline V gene sequence: CDR1 GTSNPN, CDR2 SVGIG (reference sequence). The CDR3 runs 11 residues.

This clone was seen once. This sequence joins TRBV7-9 and TRBJ2-3; 10 bases line up with TRBD2. The junction had 13 bases not matched to a gene; V was cut back by 5 bases and J by 5 bases. CDR1 is SEHNR and CDR2 is FQNEAQ in the germline V gene (reference sequence). There are 17 residues in the CDR3. The chain's CDR3 is CASSPRSLAGAGDTQYF. The CDR3 DNA sequence: TGTGCCAGCAGCCCTAGAAGTCTAGCGGGAGCAGGAGATACGCAGTATTTT.

DNA for the CDR3: TGTGCCAGCTCCCTTAGCGGTTTTAACTACAATGAGCAGTTCTTC. Protein product: CASSLSGFNYNEQFF. J is TRBJ2-1 and V is TRBV18, with a tentative D call TRBD2 (6 bases). Germline lookup yields CDR1 KGHSH and CDR2 LQKENI. Trimming removed 6 bases at V and 3 bases at J, with 15 bases between. The CDR3 spans 15 residues.

The V gene is TRBV7-5, the J gene TRBJ2-7; the D call TRBD1 from the table was never checked on the DNA. TRBV7-5 is recorded as a pseudogene. The CDR3 contains 15 residues. In nucleotides, the CDR3 is TGTGTCAGAAGCCCCCGAGGACAGGGGGCTTACGAGCAGTACTTC. Its translation is CVRSPRGQGAYEQYF.

With respect to this clone: At one boundary the junction diverges from the germline segment, which might be a read error. The V gene is TRBV7-9, the J gene TRBJ1-1; D gene uncertain. CDR3 size: 12 residues. Germline CDR1 is SEHNR and CDR2 is FQNEAQ (reference sequence). CDR3 in DNA: TGTTCCAGCAACGCACTTCGTCCTGAAGCTTTCTTT. It specifies CSSNALRPEAFF.

This clone was counted between two and nine times. This chain joins TRBV30 and TRBJ1-2; 12 bases are shared with TRBD1. This CDR3 spans 11 amino acids. Germline V gene data show CDR1 as GTSNPN and CDR2 as SVGIG (reference sequence). V shed 5 bases, J shed 12 bases, and the junction held 4 bases outside the gene matches. The CDR3 coding sequence is TGTGCCTGGTCCGGGACAGGGGGCAACACCTTC. Its translation: CAWSGTGGNTF.

The rearrangement joins TRBV29-1 to TRBJ2-7; possible D gene TRBD1, 7 bases. The germline V gene encodes CDR1 SQVTM and CDR2 ANQGSEA. This CDR3 has 14 amino acids. Between the trimmed V and J ends, which lost 1 base and 3 bases, there was a span of 13 bases. CDR3 coding DNA: TGCAGCGTTGAAGGACAGGGAGGATTCTACGAGCAGTACTTC. Its protein is CSVEGQGGFYEQYF.

V is TRBV7-2 and J is TRBJ2-7, with 10 bases identical to TRBD2. Germline V CDR1 and CDR2: SGHTA, FQGNSA. The junction had 5 bases not matched to a gene; V was cut back by 5 bases and J by 4 bases. The CDR3 covers 14 residues. The CDR3 nucleotides are TGTGCCAGCAGCGTCACTAGCGGGACGTACGAGCAGTACTTC. Its translation is CASSVTSGTYEQYF.

For the CDR3, the DNA is TGTGCCAGCAGTCCTAGGGGCGTTGAAAAACTGTTTTTT. This gives the protein CASSPRGVEKLFF. The chain employs TRBV27 and TRBJ1-4; weak D call: TRBD1 (5 bases). Trimming took 5 bases from V and 7 from J, leaving 11 bases between them. The CDR3 is made up of 13 amino acids. Germline-derived CDR1 and CDR2 are MNHEY and SMNVEV (reference sequence).

The J gene is TRBJ2-5, the V gene TRBV19; the D gene is possibly TRBD1 (6 bases). The CDR3 extends over 13 amino acids. V was shortened by 2 bases and J by 5 bases, with 9 bases between the two germline ends. In germline, CDR1 is LNHDA, CDR2 SQIVND (reference sequence). The CDR3 coding sequence is TGTGCCAGTAGTATATGGGGGCGGGAGACCCAGTACTTC. Translating it yields CASSIWGRETQYF.

The V gene is TRBV6-1, the J gene TRBJ2-2; D remains unclear. The CDR3 is 15 amino acids. Germline V lookup: CDR1 MNHNS, CDR2 SASEGT. Trimming took off 0 bases at V and 7 bases at J, with 12 bases between the two ends. The CDR3, as DNA: TGTGCCAGCAGTGAAGCCACGCTAGGAATCGGGGAGCTGTTTTTT. Translated, it gives CASSEATLGIGELFF.

The chain couples TRBV7-9 to TRBJ2-2, with TRBD2 matching over 7 bases. This CDR3 is 16 amino acids long. The germline gives CDR1 SEHNR, CDR2 FQNEAQ (reference sequence). With 5 bases clipped from V and 4 bases from J, the junction kept 10 bases outside the gene matches. The CDR3 loop is CASSTRSGGGTGELFF. CDR3 DNA: TGTGCCAGCAGCACTCGGAGCGGCGGGGGCACCGGGGAGCTGTTTTTT.

The chain links TRBV6-1 to TRBJ2-7, with D possibly matching TRBD1 (6 bases). The CDR3 is made up of 12 amino acids. V was pared by 6 bases and J by 7 bases, with 13 bases between. CDR1 and CDR2 from the germline V gene are MNHNS and SASEGT. CDR3 coding DNA: TGTGCCAGCAGGGGTTACAGGGTTGAGCAGTACTTC. This codes for CASRGYRVEQYF.

This clone has only a few counts. In DNA form, the CDR3 reads TGTGCCAGCAGTTACTCGAGTAAGCAGGGGGAAGCTTTCTTT. It yields the protein CASSYSSKQGEAFF. The gene calls are TRBV6-5 and TRBJ1-1; TRBD1 is a possible D gene (6 bases). Germline assignment: CDR1 MNHEY and CDR2 SVGAGI. The ends were cut back, 0 bases at V and 8 bases at J, with 13 bases in the middle. The CDR3 is 14 amino acids.

The chain is built from TRBV18 and TRBJ2-7; possible D gene TRBD2, 7 bases. Trimming cost V 0 bases and J 7 bases, with 16 bases left between them. The CDR3 has 15 amino acids. Per germline, CDR1 KGHSH and CDR2 LQKENI. The CDR3 region has the DNA TGTGCCAGCTCACCACCGAGTAGCGGGCAGGGGGAGCAGTACTTC. Encoded protein: CASSPPSSGQGEQYF.

J is TRBJ2-1 and V is TRBV29-1; TRBD2 matches 10 bases. Germline V CDR1 and CDR2: SQVTM, ANQGSEA. V shed 2 bases and J 7 bases; nucleotides not matched to a gene: 8. The length of the CDR3 is 15 residues. The CDR3: CSVESLAGDGNEQFF. As DNA, the CDR3 is TGCAGCGTTGAATCTCTAGCGGGAGATGGGAATGAGCAGTTCTTC.

The rearrangement joins TRBV11-2 to TRBJ2-1, with 14 bases that match TRBD2. Trimming at V came to 1 base and at J to 6 bases, leaving 5 bases not matched to a gene. The CDR3 contains 17 residues. CDR1 SGHAT and CDR2 FQNNGV come from the germline V gene. The CDR3 DNA sequence: TGTGCCAGCAGCTTAGGCACGGGACTAGCGGGAGTCAATGAGCAGTTCTTC. This translates into CASSLGTGLAGVNEQFF.